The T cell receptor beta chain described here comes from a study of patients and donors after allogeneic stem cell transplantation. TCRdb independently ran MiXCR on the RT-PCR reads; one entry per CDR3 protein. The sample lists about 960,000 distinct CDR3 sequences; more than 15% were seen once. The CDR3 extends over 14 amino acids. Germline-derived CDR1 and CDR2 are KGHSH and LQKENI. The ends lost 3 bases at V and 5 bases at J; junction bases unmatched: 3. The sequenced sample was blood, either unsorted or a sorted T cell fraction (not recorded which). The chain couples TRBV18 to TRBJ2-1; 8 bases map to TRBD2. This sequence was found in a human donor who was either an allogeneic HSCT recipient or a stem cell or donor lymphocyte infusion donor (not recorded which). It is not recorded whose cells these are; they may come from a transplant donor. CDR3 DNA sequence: TGTGCCAGCTCACCCGGGACTAGAGACAATGAGCAGTTCTTC. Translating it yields CASSPGTRDNEQFF.